Presented here are 4 T cell receptor beta chains from one specimen sequenced in a study of cytomegalovirus exposure and HLA in healthy donors. Vbeta (60) and Jbeta (13) primers were used in the PCR. Method: immunoSEQ multiplex PCR; TCRdb's copy keeps in-frame clones and lacks some. The repertoire includes over 85,000 clones, approximately 82% of them detected once, and approximately 2.4% sits in the top ten. Sequenced: PBMCs. These receptors all come from a man aged 40-49 years in good health and CMV-seronegative.

This clone was counted between two and nine times. The chain recombines TRBV5-1 with TRBJ2-2, with TRBD1 identical over 10 bases. Germline V gives CDR1 SGHRS, CDR2 YFSETQ. The CDR3 totals 17 residues. Losses at the gene ends were 0 bases for V and 4 bases for J; bases not matched to a gene: 6. The CDR3 loop reads CASSLVRTGGPTGELFF. The CDR3 DNA is TGCGCCAGCAGCTTGGTTAGGACAGGGGGGCCCACCGGGGAGCTGTTTTTT. Drawing the rest from reference TRBV5-1 and TRBJ2-2, the complete variable domain is KAGVTQTPRYLIKTRGQQVTLSCSPISGHRSVSWYQQTPGQGLQFLFEYFSETQRNKGNFPGRFSGRQFSNSRSEMNVSTLELGDSALYLCASSLVRTGGPTGELFFGEGSRLTVL.

The CDR3 nucleotides read TGTGCCAGCAGTGATTCCATCGGGACAGACCTTTCCAACTATGGCTACACCTTC. It is translated as CASSDSIGTDLSNYGYTF. The chain has TRBV6-1 and TRBJ1-2; 7 bases line up with TRBD1. With 3 bases clipped from V and 2 bases from J, the junction kept 15 bases outside the gene matches. Germline V CDR1 and CDR2: MNHNS, SASEGT. This CDR3 contains 18 residues.

This clone was picked up a small number of times. This chain joins TRBV11-2 and TRBJ2-7, with 8 bases aligning to TRBD1. Trimming at V came to 5 bases and at J to 1 base, leaving 10 bases not matched to a gene. The germline V gene has CDR1 SGHAT and CDR2 FQNNGV. The CDR3 runs 16 residues. Written as DNA, the CDR3 is TGTGCCAGCAGCAGACGAACCGGGACAGGTTCCTACGAGCAGTACTTC. As protein: CASSRRTGTGSYEQYF.

Note on this clone: A junction boundary mismatches the germline segment, possibly from a read error. V gene TRBV5-4 combines with J gene TRBJ2-3; TRBD1 aligns across 9 bases. The CDR3 totals 12 residues. CDR1 is SGHNT, CDR2 YYREEE, per germline (reference sequence). The CDR3 DNA follows: TGTGCCAGCAGCTTCGACCGGGACAGGGCCGATTTT. Translation: CASSFDRDRADF.